This TCR beta chain was identified during a study of T-cell memory formation after mild COVID-19. Barcoded TCR alpha and TCR beta cDNA libraries with UMIs came from 5'RACE using constant-segment primers. TCRdb independently ran MiXCR on the 5' RACE reads; one entry per CDR3 protein. The sample lists 250,000 to 350,000 distinct CDR3 sequences, roughly an eighth seen once, with roughly a fifth in the top ten. The origin of this receptor is a man between 18 and 35 years old who had mild COVID-19 (a few samples of this study predate the infection). Cell type and time point are not known. The specimen was PBMCs or a T cell subset sorted from them (not recorded which).

This CDR3 reads CSARPGQGNTEAFF. The DNA of the CDR3 is TGCAGTGCTAGGCCCGGACAGGGGAACACTGAAGCTTTCTTT. This chain links TRBV20-1 with TRBJ1-1, with 8 bases aligning to TRBD1. CDR3 length equals 14 residues. Per germline, CDR1 DFQATT and CDR2 SNEGSKA (reference sequence). V shed 3 bases, J shed 1 base, and the junction held 4 bases outside the gene matches.